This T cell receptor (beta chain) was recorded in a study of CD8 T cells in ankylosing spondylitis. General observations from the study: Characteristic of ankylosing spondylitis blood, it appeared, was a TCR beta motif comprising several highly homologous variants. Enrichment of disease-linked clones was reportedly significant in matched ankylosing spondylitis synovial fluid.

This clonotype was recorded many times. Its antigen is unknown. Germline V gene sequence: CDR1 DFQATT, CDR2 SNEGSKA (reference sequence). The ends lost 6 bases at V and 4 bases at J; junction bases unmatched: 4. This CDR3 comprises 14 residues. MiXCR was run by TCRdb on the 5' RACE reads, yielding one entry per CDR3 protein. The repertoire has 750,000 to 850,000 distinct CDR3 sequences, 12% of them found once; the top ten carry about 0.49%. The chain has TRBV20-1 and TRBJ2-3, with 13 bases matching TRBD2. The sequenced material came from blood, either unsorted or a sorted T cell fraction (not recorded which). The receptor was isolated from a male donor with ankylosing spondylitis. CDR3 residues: CSAVTSGGADTQYF. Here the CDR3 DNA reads TGCAGTGCCGTAACTAGCGGGGGGGCAGATACGCAGTATTTT.